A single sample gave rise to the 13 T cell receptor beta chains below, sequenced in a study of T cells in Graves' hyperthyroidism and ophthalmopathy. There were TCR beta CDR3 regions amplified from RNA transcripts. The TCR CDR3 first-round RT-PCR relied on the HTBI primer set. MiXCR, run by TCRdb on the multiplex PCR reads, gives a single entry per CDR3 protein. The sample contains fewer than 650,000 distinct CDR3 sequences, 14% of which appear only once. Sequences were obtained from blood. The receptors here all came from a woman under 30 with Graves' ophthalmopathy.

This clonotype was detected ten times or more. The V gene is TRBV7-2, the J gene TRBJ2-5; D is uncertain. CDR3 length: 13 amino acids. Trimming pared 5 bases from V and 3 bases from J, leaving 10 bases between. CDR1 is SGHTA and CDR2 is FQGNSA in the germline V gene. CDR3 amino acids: CASSPYTEETQYF. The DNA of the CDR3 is TGTGCCAGCAGCCCCTATACCGAAGAGACCCAGTACTTC.

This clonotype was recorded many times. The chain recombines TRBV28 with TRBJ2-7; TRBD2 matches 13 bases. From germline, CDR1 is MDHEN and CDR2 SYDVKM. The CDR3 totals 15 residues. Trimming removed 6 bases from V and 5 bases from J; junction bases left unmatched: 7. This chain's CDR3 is CASSPRTSGRDEQYF. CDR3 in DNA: TGTGCCAGCAGCCCCCGGACTAGCGGGAGAGACGAGCAGTACTTC.

In DNA form, the CDR3 reads TGCAGTGCTAGATCGACTAGCGGGACGGGGGATGAGCAGTTCTTC. As protein: CSARSTSGTGDEQFF. J is TRBJ2-1 and V is TRBV20-1; 11 bases are a match to TRBD2. Per the germline V gene, CDR1 is DFQATT and CDR2 is SNEGSKA (reference sequence). V lost 2 bases to trimming and J lost 8 bases; unmatched junction nucleotides: 8. The CDR3 runs to 15 residues.

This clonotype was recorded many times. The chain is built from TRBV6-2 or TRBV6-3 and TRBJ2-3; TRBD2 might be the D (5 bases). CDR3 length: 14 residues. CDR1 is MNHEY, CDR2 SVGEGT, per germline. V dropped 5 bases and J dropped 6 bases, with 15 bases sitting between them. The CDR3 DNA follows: TGTGCCAGCAGTAACGAGGGCAGAGGGGATACGCAGTATTTT. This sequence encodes CASSNEGRGDTQYF.

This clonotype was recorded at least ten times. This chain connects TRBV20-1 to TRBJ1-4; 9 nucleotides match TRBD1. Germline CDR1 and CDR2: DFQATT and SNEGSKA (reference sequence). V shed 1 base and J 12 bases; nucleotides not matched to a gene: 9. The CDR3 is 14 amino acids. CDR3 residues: CSARGRGTGPQLFF. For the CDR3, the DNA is TGCAGTGCTAGAGGGAGGGGGACAGGGCCCCAACTGTTTTTT.

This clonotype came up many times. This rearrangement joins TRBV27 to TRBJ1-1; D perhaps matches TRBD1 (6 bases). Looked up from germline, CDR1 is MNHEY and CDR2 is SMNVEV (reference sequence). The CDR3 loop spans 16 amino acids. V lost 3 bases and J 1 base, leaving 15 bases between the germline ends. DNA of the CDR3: TGTGCCAGCAGTTTTAGCCGGGGGCAAAGGAACACTGAAGCTTTCTTT. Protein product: CASSFSRGQRNTEAFF.

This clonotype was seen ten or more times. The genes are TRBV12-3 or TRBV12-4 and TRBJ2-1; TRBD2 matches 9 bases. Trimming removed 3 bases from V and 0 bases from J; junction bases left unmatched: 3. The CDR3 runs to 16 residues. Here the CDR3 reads CASSLTSGGSYNEQFF. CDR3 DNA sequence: TGTGCCAGCAGTTTGACTAGCGGAGGCTCCTACAATGAGCAGTTCTTC.

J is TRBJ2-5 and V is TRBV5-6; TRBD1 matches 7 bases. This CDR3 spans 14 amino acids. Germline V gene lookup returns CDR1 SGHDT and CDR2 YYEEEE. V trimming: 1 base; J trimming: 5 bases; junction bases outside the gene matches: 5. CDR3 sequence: CASSLTGVRETQYF. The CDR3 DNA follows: TGTGCCAGCAGCTTGACAGGGGTTAGGGAGACCCAGTACTTC.

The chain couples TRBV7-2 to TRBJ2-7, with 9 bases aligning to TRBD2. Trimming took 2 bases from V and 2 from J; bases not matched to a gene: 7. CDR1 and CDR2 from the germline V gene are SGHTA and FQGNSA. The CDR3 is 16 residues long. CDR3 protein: CASSLLPGLAPYEQYF. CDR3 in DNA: TGTGCCAGCAGCTTACTACCGGGACTAGCCCCCTACGAGCAGTACTTC.

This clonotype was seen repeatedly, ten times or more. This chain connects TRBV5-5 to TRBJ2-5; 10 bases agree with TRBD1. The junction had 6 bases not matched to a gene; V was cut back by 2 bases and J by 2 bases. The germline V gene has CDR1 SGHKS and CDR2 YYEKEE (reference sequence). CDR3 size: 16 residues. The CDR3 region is CASSFGTGVSQETQYF. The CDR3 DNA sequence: TGTGCCAGCAGCTTCGGGACAGGGGTTTCACAAGAGACCCAGTACTTC.

CDR3 coding DNA: TGTGCCAGCAGCTTAGTGAGGCGCCTAACTTCTGGAAACACCATATATTTT. Amino acids: CASSLVRRLTSGNTIYF. The chain links TRBV7-9 to TRBJ1-3; D uncertain. Trimming removed 1 base from V and 1 base from J, with 14 bases in between. The CDR3 has 17 residues. In germline, CDR1 is SEHNR, CDR2 FQNEAQ (reference sequence).

The CDR3 here is CASSPGRGNEKLFF. In DNA form, the CDR3 reads TGCGCCAGCAGCCCGGGACGGGGTAATGAAAAACTGTTTTTT. The chain joins TRBV5-1 to TRBJ1-4; perhaps TRBD1 as D (5 bases). The CDR3 is 14 amino acids. With 4 bases removed from V and 4 bases from J, the gap between germline ends came to 11 bases. The germline V gene encodes CDR1 SGHRS and CDR2 YFSETQ.

The CDR3 region has the DNA TGTGCCAGCAGTGCAGGGGGCTCGGGAGAGACCCAGTACTTC. It is translated as CASSAGGSGETQYF. The chain joins TRBV25-1 to TRBJ2-5, with 8 bases aligning to TRBD1. There are 14 residues in the CDR3. V was clipped by 4 bases and J by 4 bases; unmatched bases: 5. CDR1 MGHDK and CDR2 SYGVNS come from the germline V gene.